This T cell receptor (beta chain) is from a study of T cell repertoires in cytomegalovirus infection. Overall study findings and caveats: Using cumulative public TCR beta family frequency, the authors identified those who carried CMV together with the relevant HLA.

V was shortened by 7 bases and J by 0 bases, with 16 bases between the two germline ends. The CDR3 has 15 amino acids. The germline V gene has CDR1 LNHDA and CDR2 SQIVND (reference sequence). TCRdb fed the reads into MiXCR, producing one record per CDR3 protein. The sample carries about 310,000 distinct CDR3 sequences, 20% to 25% recorded once. This clonotype was counted a single time. Its antigen is unknown. The source material was cultured PBMCs, sampled from culture after CMV antigen stimulation. This clonotype was obtained from a human donor in good health (CMV status not recorded). Some clones in this sample may be carry-over from other donors' samples. This chain uses TRBV19 with TRBJ2-7; perhaps D is TRBD1 or TRBD2 (5 bases each). The CDR3, as DNA: TGTGCCAGTACCGCTTCTTGGGGGACCTCCTACGAGCAGTACTTC. This encodes CASTASWGTSYEQYF.